This TCR beta chain was identified in a study of T-cell reconstitution after alpha-beta-depleted transplantation in children. Study-wide findings and caveats: Where some patients showed high TCRbeta diversity at day 60, it came from recipient T cells and thymic progenitors that had survived. Expanded clones from the graft, numbering several hundred, reportedly supplied alpha-beta T cells about two months after transplant. Fresh T-cell production supplied most of the T-cell counts and diversity seen one year after transplant.

It was with unique molecular identifiers that the TCRbeta library was prepared. TCRdb analysed the PCR reads with MiXCR anew, one entry per CDR3 protein. The sample lists 750,000 to 950,000 distinct CDR3 sequences, about 16% occurring once. The table lists this clonotype with many counts. The antigen remains undetermined. Trimming removed 0 bases at V and 4 bases at J, with 4 bases between. The CDR3 runs 11 residues. From germline, CDR1 is DFQATT and CDR2 SNEGSKA (reference sequence). The gene calls are TRBV20-1 and TRBJ2-7, with D uncertain. This sample comprised PBMCs, mostly from graft donor cells, obtained 360 days after TCRalphabeta/CD19-depleted stem cell transplant. The sequence derives from a male patient between 10 and 17 years old who had a stem cell transplant for acute lymphoblastic leukemia, so the T cells may come from the graft donor. The DNA of the CDR3 is TGCAGTGCTAGAGACCTATACGAGCAGTACTTC. Its translation is CSARDLYEQYF.